The clone carrying this T cell receptor (beta chain) was seen repeatedly, ten times or more. Its antigen is not identified. It was with a sample-barcoded 5' primer and a J-beta primer mix that a second PCR of roughly 7 to 12 cycles was run. Every single cDNA molecule received a tag from a template-switch adaptor with 12 random nucleotides. TCRdb independently ran MiXCR on the 5' RACE reads; one entry per CDR3 protein. The sample has 1.5 million to 2 million distinct CDR3 sequences, 40% to 55% seen once; the top ten hold less than 2.5%. The CDR3 has 16 residues. J was trimmed by 4 bases and V by 3 bases; bases with no gene match: 13. CDR1 is SQVTM, CDR2 ANQGSEA, per germline. This record belongs to a study of blood T cells in healthy people across ages. Study-wide results and limits: No conclusive comparison of naive versus antigen-experienced cells was possible with unsorted PBMCs. Unknown CMV status may confound age-related changes in expanded clones. Comparison with aged donors showed that long-lived donors had more naive CD4+ cells and higher diversity.

Sequenced material: blood. This receptor was obtained from a woman aged 35 to 49 in good health. This chain links TRBV29-1 with TRBJ1-2; 8 bases align to TRBD1. CDR3 loop: CSVDGTGRRTSYGYTF. DNA for the CDR3: TGCAGCGTTGACGGGACAGGCCGACGAACTAGCTATGGCTACACCTTC.